This passage covers 15 T cell receptor beta chains from one sample sequenced in a study of OX40 agonist ivuxolimab in advanced cancers. TCRdb keeps only in-frame clones here, not all; method: immunoSEQ multiplex PCR. The sample has 35,000 to 45,000 clones; 74% are singletons. The sample was CD4+ or CD8+ T cells sorted from blood, taken in a trial of the OX40 agonist ivuxolimab. The receptors derive from an adult with an advanced solid tumor such as melanoma, head and neck, liver or kidney cancer.

This clone has more than one count but fewer than ten. The chain is built from TRBV19 and TRBJ1-2; D is possibly TRBD1 (6 bases). The V gene's germline CDR1 is LNHDA and CDR2 SQIVND (reference sequence). This CDR3 is built from 14 residues. V lost 4 bases to trimming and J lost 8 bases, with 17 bases between them. CDR3 residues: CASSTGQLYGGYTF. In nucleotides, the CDR3 is TGTGCCAGTAGTACCGGACAGCTCTATGGAGGCTACACCTTC.

This chain links TRBV2 with TRBJ2-1; 8 bases are shared with TRBD1. Germline CDR1 is SNHLY and CDR2 is FYNNEI. CDR3 length equals 14 residues. The V gene end was trimmed by 5 bases and the J gene end by 4 bases; junction bases not matched to a gene: 4. CDR3 protein: CASSWTGFYNEQFF. CDR3 in DNA: TGTGCCAGCAGTTGGACAGGGTTTTACAATGAGCAGTTCTTC.

This clone was counted between two and nine times. An end of the junction differs from the germline gene, which may be a read error. The CDR3 sequence: CASSPLGGTSLPFF. CDR3 DNA sequence: TGTGCCAGCAGCCCCCTAGGGGGGACATCTCTCCCTTTTTTC. The chain employs TRBV14 and TRBJ1-2; D may be TRBD1 (6 bases). The CDR3 sequence is 14 residues long. Germline values: CDR1 SGHDN, CDR2 FVKESK.

This rearrangement joins TRBV6-1 to TRBJ2-3; the D gene is possibly TRBD1 (5 bases). The CDR3 runs 13 residues. Deletions cut 1 base from V and 5 bases from J, with 7 bases between. Germline V CDR1 and CDR2: MNHNS, SASEGT. As DNA, the CDR3 is TGTGCCAGCAGTGAAGTAGGGGAAGATACGCAGTATTTT. This codes for CASSEVGEDTQYF.

The J gene is TRBJ2-3, the V gene TRBV5-1, with D uncertain. V was cut by 0 bases and J by 6 bases, with 11 bases left in between. Looked up from germline, CDR1 is SGHRS and CDR2 is YFSETQ. The CDR3 runs to 14 residues. CDR3 bases: TGCGCCAGCAGCTTGGAAAACGTCGGGGATACGCAGTATTTT. Translated, it gives CASSLENVGDTQYF. Combining the CDR3 with reference TRBV5-1 and TRBJ2-3 gives the whole variable domain KAGVTQTPRYLIKTRGQQVTLSCSPISGHRSVSWYQQTPGQGLQFLFEYFSETQRNKGNFPGRFSGRQFSNSRSEMNVSTLELGDSALYLCASSLENVGDTQYFGPGTRLTVL.

J is TRBJ1-4 and V is TRBV4-2; D is uncertain. This CDR3 has 19 amino acids. Germline-derived CDR1 and CDR2 are LGHNA and YNFKEQ. V lost 0 bases to trimming and J lost 0 bases, with 17 bases between them. Written as DNA, the CDR3 is TGTGCCAGCAGCCAAGATCTCAGTCCCGTCCTCTCAACTAATGAAAAACTGTTTTTT. Translating it yields CASSQDLSPVLSTNEKLFF.

The genes are TRBV5-8 and TRBJ1-1, with D unclear. Germline V gene data show CDR1 as SGHTS and CDR2 as YDEGEE. There are 11 residues in the CDR3. Trimming shortened V by 0 bases and J by 7 bases, and 4 bases separated the two germline ends. The CDR3 sequence: CASSLVIEAFF. The CDR3 bases are TGTGCCAGCAGCTTGGTCATTGAAGCTTTCTTT.

The V call is TRBV5-1, the J call TRBJ2-6, with 7 bases that match TRBD2. V lost 4 bases to trimming and J lost 3 bases; unmatched junction nucleotides: 4. Germline loops: CDR1 SGHRS, CDR2 YFSETQ. CDR3 length equals 15 residues. CDR3 amino acids: CASSQGGGGANVLTF. DNA of the CDR3: TGCGCCAGCAGCCAAGGCGGGGGTGGGGCCAACGTCCTGACTTTC.

This sequence joins TRBV11-1 and TRBJ1-2; tentatively, D is TRBD1 (6 bases). The CDR3 is 14 residues long. Looked up from germline, CDR1 is SGHAT and CDR2 is FQDESV (reference sequence). With 0 bases removed from V and 3 bases from J, the gap between germline ends came to 8 bases. CDR3 amino acids: CASSLAGGYYGYTF. CDR3 DNA: TGTGCCAGCAGCTTAGCCGGGGGCTACTATGGCTACACCTTC.

The V and J genes are TRBV14 and TRBJ2-2; a weak D match, TRBD1 (5 bases). V lost 8 bases to trimming and J lost 0 bases, with 22 bases between them. The length of the CDR3 is 18 residues. Germline assignment: CDR1 SGHDN and CDR2 FVKESK. CDR3 nucleotides: TGTGCCAGCTTGTACCCCCCAGGACAACAGCCGAACACCGGGGAGCTGTTTTTT. The encoded protein is CASLYPPGQQPNTGELFF.

The chain combines TRBV5-1 with TRBJ2-3; 10 bases align to TRBD2. The CDR3 has 16 amino acids. After removal of 3 bases from V and 1 base from J, the junction contained 5 bases not matched to a gene. The germline CDR1 and CDR2 sequences are SGHRS and YFSETQ. The CDR3 spells CASSSGTSVRTDTQYF. Here the CDR3 DNA reads TGCGCCAGCAGCTCCGGGACTAGCGTTCGCACAGATACGCAGTATTTT.

The J gene is TRBJ2-7, the V gene TRBV7-3; D is possibly TRBD1 (7 bases). V gave up 0 bases and J gave up 5 bases, with 8 bases separating them. The CDR3 loop spans 13 amino acids. In germline, CDR1 is SGHTA, CDR2 FQGTGA. CDR3 protein: CASSLTRGDEQYF. CDR3 DNA: TGTGCCAGCAGCTTAACCAGGGGGGACGAGCAGTACTTC.

This clone came up once. The V gene is TRBV9, the J gene TRBJ2-2; 12 positions agree with TRBD2. With 3 bases clipped from V and 7 bases from J, the junction kept 7 bases outside the gene matches. The CDR3 consists of 16 residues. CDR1 SGDLS and CDR2 YYNGEE come from the germline V gene. The CDR3 DNA is TGTGCCAGCAGCGCTAGCGGGGGGGCCTCGGGCGGGGAGCTGTTTTTT. It specifies CASSASGGASGGELFF. Combining the CDR3 with reference TRBV9 and TRBJ2-2 gives the whole variable domain DSGVTQTPKHLITATGQRVTLRCSPRSGDLSVYWYQQSLDQGLQFLIQYYNGEERAKGNILERFSAQQFPDLHSELNLSSLELGDSALYFCASSASGGASGGELFFGEGSRLTVL.

V is TRBV30 and J is TRBJ2-3; 9 bases are shared with TRBD2. The junction had 9 bases not matched to a gene; V was cut back by 4 bases and J by 7 bases. The germline CDR1 and CDR2 sequences are GTSNPN and SVGIG (reference sequence). CDR3 length equals 14 residues. The CDR3: CAWKGRGGLHTQYF. As DNA, the CDR3 is TGTGCCTGGAAGGGGCGGGGGGGCCTTCATACGCAGTATTTT.

The chain uses TRBV25-1 and TRBJ1-2; D ambiguous. V was shortened by 1 base and J by 1 base, with 10 bases between the two germline ends. Germline-derived CDR1 and CDR2 are MGHDK and SYGVNS. This CDR3 is 15 amino acids long. This CDR3 is CASSEFGVLNYGYTF. Written as DNA, the CDR3 is TGTGCCAGCAGTGAATTCGGAGTGCTTAACTATGGCTACACCTTC.